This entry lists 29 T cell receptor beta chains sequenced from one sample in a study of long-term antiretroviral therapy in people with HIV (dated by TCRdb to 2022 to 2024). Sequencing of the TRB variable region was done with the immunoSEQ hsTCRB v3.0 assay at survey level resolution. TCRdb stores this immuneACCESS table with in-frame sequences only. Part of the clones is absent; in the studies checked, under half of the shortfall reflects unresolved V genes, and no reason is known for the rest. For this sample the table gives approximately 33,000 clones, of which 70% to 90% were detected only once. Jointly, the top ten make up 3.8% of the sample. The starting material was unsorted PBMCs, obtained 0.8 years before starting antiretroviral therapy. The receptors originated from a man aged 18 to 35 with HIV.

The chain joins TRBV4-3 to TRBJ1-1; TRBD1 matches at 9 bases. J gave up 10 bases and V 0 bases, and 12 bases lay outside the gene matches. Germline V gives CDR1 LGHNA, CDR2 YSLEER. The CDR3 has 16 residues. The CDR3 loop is CASSQDRFGTGIGAFF. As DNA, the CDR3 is TGCGCCAGCAGCCAAGACCGCTTTGGGACAGGGATTGGAGCTTTCTTT.

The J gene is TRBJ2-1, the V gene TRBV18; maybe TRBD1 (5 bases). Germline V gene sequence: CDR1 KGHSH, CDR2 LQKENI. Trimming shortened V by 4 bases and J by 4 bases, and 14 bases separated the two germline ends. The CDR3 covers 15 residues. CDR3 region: CASSHDSPTYNEQFF. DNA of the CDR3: TGTGCCAGCTCACATGACAGCCCGACGTACAATGAGCAGTTCTTC.

The CDR3 here is CASSPLDRRANYGYTF. The CDR3 nucleotides are TGTGCCAGCAGCCCATTGGACAGGAGAGCTAACTATGGCTACACCTTC. The gene calls are TRBV7-8 and TRBJ1-2, with 7 bases identical to TRBD1. After removal of 5 bases from V and 0 bases from J, the junction contained 9 bases not matched to a gene. This CDR3 has 16 amino acids. The germline V gene encodes CDR1 SGHVS and CDR2 FQNEAQ.

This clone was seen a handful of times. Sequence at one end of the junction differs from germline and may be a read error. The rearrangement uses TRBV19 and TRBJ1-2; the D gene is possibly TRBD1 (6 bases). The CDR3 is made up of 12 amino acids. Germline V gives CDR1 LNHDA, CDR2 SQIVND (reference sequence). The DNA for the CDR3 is TGTGCCAGTAGTTCCGGGACACCCCATCGCGCCTTC. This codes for CASSSGTPHRAF. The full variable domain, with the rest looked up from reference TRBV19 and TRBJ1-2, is DGGITQSPKYLFRKEGQNVTLSCEQNLNHDAMYWYRQDPGQGLRLIYYSQIVNDFQKGDIAEGYSVSREKKESFPLTVTSAQKNPTAFYLCASSSGTPHRAFGSGTRLTVV.

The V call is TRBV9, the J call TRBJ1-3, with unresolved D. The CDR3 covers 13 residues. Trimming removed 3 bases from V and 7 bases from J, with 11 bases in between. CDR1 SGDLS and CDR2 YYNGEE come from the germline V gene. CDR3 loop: CASSAGTSNTIYF. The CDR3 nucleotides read TGTGCCAGCAGCGCCGGAACAAGTAACACCATATATTTT.

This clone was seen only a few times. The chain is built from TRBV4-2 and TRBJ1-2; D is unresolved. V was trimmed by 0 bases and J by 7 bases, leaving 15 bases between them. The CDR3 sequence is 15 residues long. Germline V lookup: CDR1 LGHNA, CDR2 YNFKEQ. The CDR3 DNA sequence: TGTGCCAGCAGCCAAGATCCTCAACTAGGGAGTGGCTACACCTTC. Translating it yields CASSQDPQLGSGYTF.

CDR3 residues: CASSPEVNRNTEAFF. The CDR3 region has the DNA TGTGCCAGCAGTCCGGAGGTAAATCGGAACACTGAAGCTTTCTTT. The V gene is TRBV6-4, the J gene TRBJ1-1; unclear D gene. Looked up from germline, CDR1 is MRHNA and CDR2 is SNTAGT. CDR3 size: 15 residues. V was pared by 5 bases and J by 1 base, with 14 bases between.

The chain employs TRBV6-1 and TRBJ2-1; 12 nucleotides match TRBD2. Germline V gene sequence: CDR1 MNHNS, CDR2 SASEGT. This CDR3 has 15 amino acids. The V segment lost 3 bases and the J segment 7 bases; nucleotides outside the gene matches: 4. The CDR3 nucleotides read TGTGCCAGCAGTGAGACTAGCGGGAGAACGAATGAGCAGTTCTTC. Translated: CASSETSGRTNEQFF.

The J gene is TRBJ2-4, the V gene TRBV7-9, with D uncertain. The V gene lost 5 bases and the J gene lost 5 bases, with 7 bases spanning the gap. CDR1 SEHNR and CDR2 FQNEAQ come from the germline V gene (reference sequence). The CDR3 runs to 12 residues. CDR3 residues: CASSHNQNIQYF. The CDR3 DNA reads TGTGCCAGCAGCCACAATCAAAACATTCAGTACTTC.

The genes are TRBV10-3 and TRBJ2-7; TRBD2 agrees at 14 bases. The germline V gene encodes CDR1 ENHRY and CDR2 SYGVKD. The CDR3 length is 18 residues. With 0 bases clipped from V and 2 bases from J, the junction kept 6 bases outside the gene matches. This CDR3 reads CAISESTSGRARAYEQYF. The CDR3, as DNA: TGTGCCATCAGTGAGTCGACTAGCGGGAGGGCCAGGGCCTACGAGCAGTACTTC.

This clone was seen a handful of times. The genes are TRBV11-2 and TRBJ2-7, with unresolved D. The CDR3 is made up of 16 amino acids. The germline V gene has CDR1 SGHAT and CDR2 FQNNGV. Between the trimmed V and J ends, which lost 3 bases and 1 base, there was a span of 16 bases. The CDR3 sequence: CASSFSWQVDSYEQYF. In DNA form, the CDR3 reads TGTGCCAGCAGCTTCAGTTGGCAGGTAGATTCCTACGAGCAGTACTTC. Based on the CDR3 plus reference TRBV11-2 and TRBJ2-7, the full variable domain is EAGVAQSPRYKIIEKRQSVAFWCNPISGHATLYWYQQILGQGPKLLIQFQNNGVVDDSQLPKDRFSAERLKGVDSTLKIQPAKLEDSAVYLCASSFSWQVDSYEQYFGPGTRLTVT.

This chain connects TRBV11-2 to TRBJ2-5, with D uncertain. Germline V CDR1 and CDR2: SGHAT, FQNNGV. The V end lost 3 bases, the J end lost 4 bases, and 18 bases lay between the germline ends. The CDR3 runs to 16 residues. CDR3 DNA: TGTGCCAGCAGCTTGCTAGGTGTGGGGTGGGGAGAGACCCAGTACTTC. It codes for CASSLLGVGWGETQYF.

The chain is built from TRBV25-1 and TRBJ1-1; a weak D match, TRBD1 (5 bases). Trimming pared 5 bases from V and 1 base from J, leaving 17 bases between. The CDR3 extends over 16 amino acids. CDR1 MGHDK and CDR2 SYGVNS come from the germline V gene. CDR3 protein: CASSSRLPGGNTEAFF. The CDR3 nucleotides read TGTGCCAGCAGTTCACGACTGCCCGGGGGGAACACTGAAGCTTTCTTT.

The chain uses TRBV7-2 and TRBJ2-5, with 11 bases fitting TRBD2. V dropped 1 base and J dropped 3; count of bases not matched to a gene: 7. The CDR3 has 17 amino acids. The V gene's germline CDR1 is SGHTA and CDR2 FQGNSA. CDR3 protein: CASSLGLAGSGKETQYF. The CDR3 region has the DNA TGTGCCAGCAGCTTAGGACTAGCGGGGTCGGGAAAAGAGACCCAGTACTTC.

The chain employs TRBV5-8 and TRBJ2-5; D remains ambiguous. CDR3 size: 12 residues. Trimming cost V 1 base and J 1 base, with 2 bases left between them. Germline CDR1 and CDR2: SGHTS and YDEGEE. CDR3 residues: CASSLIQETQYF. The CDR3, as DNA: TGTGCCAGCAGCTTGATCCAAGAGACCCAGTACTTC.

As DNA, the CDR3 is TGTGCCAGCAGCTTAGACCCGGCCAGACAAGACAATGAGCAGTTCTTC. As protein: CASSLDPARQDNEQFF. This chain uses TRBV11-3 with TRBJ2-1; D is ambiguous. Germline V CDR1 and CDR2: SGHNT, YENEEA. This CDR3 is 16 amino acids long. V was trimmed by 0 bases and J by 5 bases, leaving 14 bases between them.

As DNA, the CDR3 is TGTGCCAGCAGTCAACAGGGTGGGACGCCCTACAATGAGCAGTTCTTC. The encoded protein is CASSQQGGTPYNEQFF. The rearrangement joins TRBV27 to TRBJ2-1; weak D call: TRBD1 (6 bases). Trimming removed 5 bases at V and 2 bases at J, with 16 bases between. The CDR3 totals 16 residues. Germline-derived CDR1 and CDR2 are MNHEY and SMNVEV (reference sequence).

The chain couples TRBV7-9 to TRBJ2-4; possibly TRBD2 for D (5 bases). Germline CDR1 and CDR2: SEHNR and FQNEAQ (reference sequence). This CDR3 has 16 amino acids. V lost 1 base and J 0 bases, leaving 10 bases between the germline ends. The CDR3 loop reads CASSLGGLQAKNIQYF. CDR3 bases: TGTGCCAGCAGCTTAGGAGGGCTCCAAGCCAAAAACATTCAGTACTTC.

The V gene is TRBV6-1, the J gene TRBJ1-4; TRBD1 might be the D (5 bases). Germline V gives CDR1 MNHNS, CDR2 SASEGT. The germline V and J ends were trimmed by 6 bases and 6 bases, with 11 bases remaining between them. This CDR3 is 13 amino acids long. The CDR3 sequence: CASRAQEHEKLFF. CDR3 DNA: TGTGCCAGCAGGGCACAGGAACATGAAAAACTGTTTTTT.

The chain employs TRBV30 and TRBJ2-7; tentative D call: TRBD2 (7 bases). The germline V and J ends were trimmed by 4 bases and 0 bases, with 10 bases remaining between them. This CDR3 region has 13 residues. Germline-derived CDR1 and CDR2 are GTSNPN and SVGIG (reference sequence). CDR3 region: CAWTGGSSYEQYF. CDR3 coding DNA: TGTGCCTGGACGGGGGGCTCCTCCTACGAGCAGTACTTC.

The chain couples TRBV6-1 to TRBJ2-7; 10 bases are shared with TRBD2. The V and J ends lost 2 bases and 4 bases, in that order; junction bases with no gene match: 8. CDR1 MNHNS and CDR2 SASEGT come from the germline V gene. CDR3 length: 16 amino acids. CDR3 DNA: TGTGCCAGCAGTGAAATAAGGGCTAGCGGGAGATACGAGCAGTACTTC. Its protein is CASSEIRASGRYEQYF.

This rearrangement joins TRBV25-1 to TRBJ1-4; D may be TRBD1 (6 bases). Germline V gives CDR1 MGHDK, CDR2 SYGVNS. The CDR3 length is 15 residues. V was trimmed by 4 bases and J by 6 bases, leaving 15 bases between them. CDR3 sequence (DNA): TGTGCCAGCAGTGCGGGGGGCGAGAAGTATGAAAAACTGTTTTTT. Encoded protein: CASSAGGEKYEKLFF.

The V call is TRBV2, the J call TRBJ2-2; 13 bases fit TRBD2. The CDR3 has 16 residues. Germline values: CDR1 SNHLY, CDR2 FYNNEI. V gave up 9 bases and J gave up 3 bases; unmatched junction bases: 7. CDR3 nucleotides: TGTGCCAGACGGACTAGCGGGAGCGGGGACACCGGGGAGCTGTTTTTT. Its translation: CARRTSGSGDTGELFF.

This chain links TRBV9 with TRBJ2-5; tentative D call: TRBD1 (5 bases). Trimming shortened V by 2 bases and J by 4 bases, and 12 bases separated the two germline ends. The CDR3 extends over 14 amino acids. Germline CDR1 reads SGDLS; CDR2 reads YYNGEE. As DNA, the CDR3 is TGTGCCAGCAGCGTGGAAGGGGAACGAGAGACCCAGTACTTC. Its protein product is CASSVEGERETQYF.

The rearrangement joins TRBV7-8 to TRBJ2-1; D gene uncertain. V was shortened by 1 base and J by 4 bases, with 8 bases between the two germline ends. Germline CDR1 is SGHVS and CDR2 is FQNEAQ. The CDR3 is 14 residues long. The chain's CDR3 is CASSLGLVYNEQFF. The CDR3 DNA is TGTGCCAGCAGCTTAGGTTTGGTTTACAATGAGCAGTTCTTC.

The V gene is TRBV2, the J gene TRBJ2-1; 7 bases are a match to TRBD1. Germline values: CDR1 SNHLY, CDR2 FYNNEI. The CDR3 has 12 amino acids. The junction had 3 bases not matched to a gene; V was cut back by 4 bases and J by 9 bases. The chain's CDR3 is CASSGQGGEQFF. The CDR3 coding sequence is TGTGCCAGCAGTGGACAGGGCGGTGAGCAGTTCTTC.

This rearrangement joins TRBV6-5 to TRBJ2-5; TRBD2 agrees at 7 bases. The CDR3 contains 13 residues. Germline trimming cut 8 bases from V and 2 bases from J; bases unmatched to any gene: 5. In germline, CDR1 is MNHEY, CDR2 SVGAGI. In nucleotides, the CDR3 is TGTGCCAGCGGGGGACTACGTCAAGAGACCCAGTACTTC. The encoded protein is CASGGLRQETQYF.

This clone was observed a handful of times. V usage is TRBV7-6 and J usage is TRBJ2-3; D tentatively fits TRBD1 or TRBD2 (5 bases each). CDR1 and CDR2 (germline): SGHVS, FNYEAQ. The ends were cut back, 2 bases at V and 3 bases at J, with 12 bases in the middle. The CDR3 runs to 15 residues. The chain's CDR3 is CASSLSRGRTDTQYF. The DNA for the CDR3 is TGTGCCAGCAGCTTATCCCGGGGCAGGACAGATACGCAGTATTTT.

The CDR3 reads CASSFPGTGDRSPLHF. CDR3 nucleotide sequence: TGTGCCAGCAGCTTTCCCGGGACAGGGGATAGATCACCCCTCCACTTT. The chain carries TRBV7-8 and TRBJ1-6; 10 bases are a match to TRBD1. There are 16 residues in the CDR3. V lost 3 bases to trimming and J lost 10 bases; unmatched junction nucleotides: 9. CDR1 is SGHVS and CDR2 is FQNEAQ in the germline V gene.